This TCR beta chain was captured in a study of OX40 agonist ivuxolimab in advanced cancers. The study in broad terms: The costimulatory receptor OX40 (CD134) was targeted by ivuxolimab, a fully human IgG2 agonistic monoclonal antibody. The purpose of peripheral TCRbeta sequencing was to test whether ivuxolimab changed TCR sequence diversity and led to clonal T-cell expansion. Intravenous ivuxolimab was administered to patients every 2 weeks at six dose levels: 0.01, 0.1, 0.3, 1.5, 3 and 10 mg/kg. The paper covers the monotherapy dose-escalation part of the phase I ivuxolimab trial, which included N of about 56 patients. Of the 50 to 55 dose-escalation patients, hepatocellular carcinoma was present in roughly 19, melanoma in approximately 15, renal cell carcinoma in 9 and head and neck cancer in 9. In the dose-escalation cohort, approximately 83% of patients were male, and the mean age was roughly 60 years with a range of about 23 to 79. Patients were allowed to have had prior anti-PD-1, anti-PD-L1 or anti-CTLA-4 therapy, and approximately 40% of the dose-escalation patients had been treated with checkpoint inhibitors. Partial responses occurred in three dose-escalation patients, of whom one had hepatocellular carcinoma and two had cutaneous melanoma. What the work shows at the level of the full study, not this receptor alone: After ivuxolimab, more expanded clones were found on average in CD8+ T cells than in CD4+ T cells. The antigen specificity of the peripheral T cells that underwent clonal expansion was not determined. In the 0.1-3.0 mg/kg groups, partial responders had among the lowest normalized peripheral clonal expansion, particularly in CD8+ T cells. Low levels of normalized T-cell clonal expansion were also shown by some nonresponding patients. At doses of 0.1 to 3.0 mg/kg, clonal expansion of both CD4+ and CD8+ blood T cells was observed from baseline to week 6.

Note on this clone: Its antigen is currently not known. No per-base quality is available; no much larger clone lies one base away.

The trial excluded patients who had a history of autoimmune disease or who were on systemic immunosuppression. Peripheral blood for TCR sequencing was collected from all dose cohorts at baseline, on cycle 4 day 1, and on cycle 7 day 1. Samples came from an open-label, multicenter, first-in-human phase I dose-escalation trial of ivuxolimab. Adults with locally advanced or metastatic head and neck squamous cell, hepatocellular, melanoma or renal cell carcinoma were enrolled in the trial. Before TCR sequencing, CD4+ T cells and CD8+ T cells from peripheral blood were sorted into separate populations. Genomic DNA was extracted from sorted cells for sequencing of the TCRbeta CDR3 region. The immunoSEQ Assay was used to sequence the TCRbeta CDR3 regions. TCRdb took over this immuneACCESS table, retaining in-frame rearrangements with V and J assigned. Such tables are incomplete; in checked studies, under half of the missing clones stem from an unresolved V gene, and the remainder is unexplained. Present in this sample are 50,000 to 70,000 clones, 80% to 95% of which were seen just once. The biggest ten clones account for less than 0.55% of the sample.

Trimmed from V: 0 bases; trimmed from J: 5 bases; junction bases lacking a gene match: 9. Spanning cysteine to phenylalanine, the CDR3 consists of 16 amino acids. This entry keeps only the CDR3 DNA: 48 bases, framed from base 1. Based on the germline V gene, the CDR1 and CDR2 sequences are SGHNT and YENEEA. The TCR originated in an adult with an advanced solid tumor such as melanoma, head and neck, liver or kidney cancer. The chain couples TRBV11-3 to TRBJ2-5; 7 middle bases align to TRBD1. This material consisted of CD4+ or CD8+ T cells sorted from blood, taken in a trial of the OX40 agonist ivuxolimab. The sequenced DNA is TGTGCCAGCAGCTTAGAGGCAACAGGGGATCGGGAGACCCAGTACTTC. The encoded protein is CASSLEATGDRETQYF.